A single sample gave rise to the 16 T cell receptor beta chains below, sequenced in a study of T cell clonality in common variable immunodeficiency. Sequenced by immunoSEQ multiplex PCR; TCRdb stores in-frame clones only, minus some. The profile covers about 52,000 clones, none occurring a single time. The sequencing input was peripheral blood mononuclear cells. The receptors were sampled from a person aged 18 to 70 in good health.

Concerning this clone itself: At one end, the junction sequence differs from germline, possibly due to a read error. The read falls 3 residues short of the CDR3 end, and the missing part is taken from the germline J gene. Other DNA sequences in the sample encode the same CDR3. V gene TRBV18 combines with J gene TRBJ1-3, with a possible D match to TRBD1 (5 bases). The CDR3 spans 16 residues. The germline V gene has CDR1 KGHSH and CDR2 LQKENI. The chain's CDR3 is CASSPSGGRSGNTIYF. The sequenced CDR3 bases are TGTGCCAGCTCACCGTCCGGGGGACGCTCTGGAAACACG.

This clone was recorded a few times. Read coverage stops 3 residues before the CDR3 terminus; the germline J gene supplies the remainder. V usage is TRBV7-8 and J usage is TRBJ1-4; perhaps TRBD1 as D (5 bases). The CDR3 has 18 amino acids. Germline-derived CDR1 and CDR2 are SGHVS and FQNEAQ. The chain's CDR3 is CASSPRPLMSSGANVLFF. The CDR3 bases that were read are TGTGCCAGCAGCCCGAGGCCCCTGATGAGCTCTGGGGCCAACGTA.

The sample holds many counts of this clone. CDR3 residues: CASSLFAGVPGELFF. The DNA read from the CDR3 is TGCGCCAGCAGCTTGTTTGCGGGAGTCCCCGGGGAG. The chain employs TRBV5-1 and TRBJ2-2, with TRBD2 matching over 7 bases. Sequencing ends 3 residues short of the CDR3 end; the germline J gene provides the rest. CDR3 length equals 15 residues. Trimming cost V 1 base and J 6 bases; bases outside gene matches: 6. The V gene's germline CDR1 is SGHRS and CDR2 YFSETQ.

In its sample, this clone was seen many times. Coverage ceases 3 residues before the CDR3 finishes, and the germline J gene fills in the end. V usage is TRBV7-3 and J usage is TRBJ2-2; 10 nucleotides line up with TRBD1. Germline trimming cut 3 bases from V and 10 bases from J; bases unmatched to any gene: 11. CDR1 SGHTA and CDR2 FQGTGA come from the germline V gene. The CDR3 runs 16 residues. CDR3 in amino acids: CASSFPGQGLLVELFF. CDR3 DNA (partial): TGTGCCAGCAGCTTTCCGGGACAGGGGCTATTGGTGGAG.

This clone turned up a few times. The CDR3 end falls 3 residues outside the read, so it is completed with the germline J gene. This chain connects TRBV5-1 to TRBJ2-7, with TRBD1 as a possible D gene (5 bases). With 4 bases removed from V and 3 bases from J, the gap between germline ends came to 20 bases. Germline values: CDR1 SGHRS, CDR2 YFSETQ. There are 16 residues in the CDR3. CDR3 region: CASSPKGETEVYEQYF. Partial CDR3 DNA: TGCGCCAGCAGCCCTAAAGGGGAAACAGAGGTCTACGAG.

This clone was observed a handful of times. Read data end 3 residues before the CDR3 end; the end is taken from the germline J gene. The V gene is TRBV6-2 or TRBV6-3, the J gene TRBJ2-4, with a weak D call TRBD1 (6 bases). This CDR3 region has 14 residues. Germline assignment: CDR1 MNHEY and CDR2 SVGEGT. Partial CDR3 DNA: TGTGCCAGCAGTCCCCCCCAGGGGTTTCGAGGT. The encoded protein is CASSPPQGFRG. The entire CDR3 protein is CASSPPQGFRGQYF.

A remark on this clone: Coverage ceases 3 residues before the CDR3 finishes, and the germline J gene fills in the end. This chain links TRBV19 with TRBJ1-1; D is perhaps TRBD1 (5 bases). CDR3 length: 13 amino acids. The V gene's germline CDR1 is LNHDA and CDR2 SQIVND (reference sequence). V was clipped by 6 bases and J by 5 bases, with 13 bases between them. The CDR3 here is CASRIGHLTEAFF. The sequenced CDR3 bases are TGTGCCAGTAGGATTGGACATCTTACTGAA.

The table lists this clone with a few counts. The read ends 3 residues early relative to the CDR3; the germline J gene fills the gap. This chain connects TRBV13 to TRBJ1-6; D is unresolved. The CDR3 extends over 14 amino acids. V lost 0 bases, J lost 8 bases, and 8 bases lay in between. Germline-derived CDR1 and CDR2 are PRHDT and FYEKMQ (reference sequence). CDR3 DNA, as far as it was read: TGTGCCAGCAGCTTAGGACGGTTAGATTCACCC. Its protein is CASSLGRLDSP. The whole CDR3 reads CASSLGRLDSPLHF.

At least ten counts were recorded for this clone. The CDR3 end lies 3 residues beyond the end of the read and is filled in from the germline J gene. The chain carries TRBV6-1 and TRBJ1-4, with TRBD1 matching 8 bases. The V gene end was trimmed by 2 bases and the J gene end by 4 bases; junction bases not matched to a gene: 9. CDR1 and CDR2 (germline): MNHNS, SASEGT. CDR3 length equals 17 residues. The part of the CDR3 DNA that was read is TGTGCCAGCAGTGAATCGACAGGGGAAGGGGTTAATGAAAAA. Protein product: CASSESTGEGVNEK. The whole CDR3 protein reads CASSESTGEGVNEKLFF.

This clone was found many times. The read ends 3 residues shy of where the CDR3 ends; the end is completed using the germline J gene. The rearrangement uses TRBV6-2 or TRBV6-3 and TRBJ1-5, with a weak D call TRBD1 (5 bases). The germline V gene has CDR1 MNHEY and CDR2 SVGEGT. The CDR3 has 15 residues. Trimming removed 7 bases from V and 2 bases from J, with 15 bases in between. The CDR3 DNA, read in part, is TGTGCCAGCACAATAGGGGAAAGGGGCAATCAGCCC. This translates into CASTIGERGNQP. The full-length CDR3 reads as CASTIGERGNQPQHF.

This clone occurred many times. CDR3 sequence reads: CASSGRGRTNEKLFF. The covered CDR3 bases are TGTGCCAGCAGTGGACGAGGGCGGACTAATGAAAAG. The V call is TRBV6-1, the J call TRBJ2-2; possible D gene TRBD2, 6 bases. Read coverage stops 3 residues before the CDR3 terminus; the germline J gene supplies the remainder. CDR1 MNHNS and CDR2 SASEGT come from the germline V gene. The CDR3 is made up of 15 amino acids.

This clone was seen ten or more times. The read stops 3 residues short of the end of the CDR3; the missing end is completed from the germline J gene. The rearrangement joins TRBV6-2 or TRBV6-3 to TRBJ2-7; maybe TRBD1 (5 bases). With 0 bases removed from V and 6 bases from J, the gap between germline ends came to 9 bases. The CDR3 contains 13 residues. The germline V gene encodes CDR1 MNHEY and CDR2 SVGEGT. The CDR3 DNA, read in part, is TGTGCCAGCAGTTACTCGAGTCAGGGCGAG. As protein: CASSYSSQGE. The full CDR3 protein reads CASSYSSQGEQYF.

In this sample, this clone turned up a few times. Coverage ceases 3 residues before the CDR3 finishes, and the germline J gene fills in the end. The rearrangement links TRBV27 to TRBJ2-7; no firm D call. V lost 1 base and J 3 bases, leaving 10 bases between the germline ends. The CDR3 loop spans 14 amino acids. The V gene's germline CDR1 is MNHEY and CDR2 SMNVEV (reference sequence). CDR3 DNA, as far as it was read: TGTGCCAGCAGTTTATATGGCAGAAACTACGAG. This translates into CASSLYGRNYE. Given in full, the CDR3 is CASSLYGRNYEQYF.

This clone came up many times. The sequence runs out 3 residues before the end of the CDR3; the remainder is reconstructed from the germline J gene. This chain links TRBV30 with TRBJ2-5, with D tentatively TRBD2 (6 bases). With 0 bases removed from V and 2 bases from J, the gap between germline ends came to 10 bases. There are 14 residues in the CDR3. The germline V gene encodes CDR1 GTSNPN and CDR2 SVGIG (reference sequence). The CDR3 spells CAWSVPGLQETQYF. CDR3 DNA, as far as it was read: TGTGCCTGGAGTGTACCGGGACTGCAAGAGACC.

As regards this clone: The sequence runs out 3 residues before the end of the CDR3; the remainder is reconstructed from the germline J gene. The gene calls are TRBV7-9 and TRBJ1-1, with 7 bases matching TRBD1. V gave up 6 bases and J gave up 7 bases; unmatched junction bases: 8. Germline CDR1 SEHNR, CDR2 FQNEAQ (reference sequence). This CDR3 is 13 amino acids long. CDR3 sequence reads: CASSYTGDVEAFF. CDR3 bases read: TGTGCCAGCAGTTACACAGGGGACGTTGAA.

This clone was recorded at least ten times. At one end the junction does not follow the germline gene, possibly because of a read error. The CDR3 DNA, read in part, is TGCGCCAGCAGCCAGGGGGGGAAAAGCACAGATACG. It codes for CASSQGGKSTDT. The full CDR3 sequence reads CASSQGGKSTDTQYF. The chain uses TRBV4-2 and TRBJ2-3; perhaps D is TRBD1 or TRBD2 (7 bases each). Read data end 3 residues before the CDR3 end; the end is taken from the germline J gene. The CDR3 extends over 15 amino acids. Germline V gives CDR1 LGHNA, CDR2 YNFKEQ.